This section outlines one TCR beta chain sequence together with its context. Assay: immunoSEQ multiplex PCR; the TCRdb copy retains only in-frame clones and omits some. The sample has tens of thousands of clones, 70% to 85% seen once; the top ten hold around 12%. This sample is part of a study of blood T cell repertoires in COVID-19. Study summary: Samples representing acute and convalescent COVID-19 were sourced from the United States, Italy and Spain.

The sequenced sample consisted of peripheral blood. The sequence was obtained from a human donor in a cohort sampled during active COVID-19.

The CDR3 sequence is CASSTYVQGANNEQFF. The CDR3 DNA sequence: TGTGCCAGCAGTACCTATGTGCAGGGGGCCAACAATGAGCAGTTCTTC. The chain couples TRBV2 to TRBJ2-1; TRBD1 aligns across 8 bases. The J segment lost 5 bases and the V segment lost 5 bases, leaving 11 bases of the junction unmatched. This CDR3 spans 16 amino acids. CDR1 SNHLY and CDR2 FYNNEI come from the germline V gene.